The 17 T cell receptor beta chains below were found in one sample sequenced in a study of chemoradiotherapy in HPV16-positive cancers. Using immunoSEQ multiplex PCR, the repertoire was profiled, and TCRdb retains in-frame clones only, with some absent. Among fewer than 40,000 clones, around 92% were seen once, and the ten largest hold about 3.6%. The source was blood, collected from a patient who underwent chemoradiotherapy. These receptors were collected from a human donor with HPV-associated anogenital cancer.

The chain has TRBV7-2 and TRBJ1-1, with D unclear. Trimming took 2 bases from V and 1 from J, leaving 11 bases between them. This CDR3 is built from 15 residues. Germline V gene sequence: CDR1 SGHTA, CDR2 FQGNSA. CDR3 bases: TGTGCCAGCAGCTTAAGTCCTGGGCGGAACACTGAAGCTTTCTTT. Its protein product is CASSLSPGRNTEAFF.

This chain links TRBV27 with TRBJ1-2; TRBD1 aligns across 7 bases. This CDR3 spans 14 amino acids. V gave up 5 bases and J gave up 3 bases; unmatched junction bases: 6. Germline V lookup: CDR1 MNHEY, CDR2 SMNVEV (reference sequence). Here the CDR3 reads CASSKQGSYYGYTF. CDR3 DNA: TGTGCCAGCAGTAAACAGGGGAGTTACTATGGCTACACCTTC.

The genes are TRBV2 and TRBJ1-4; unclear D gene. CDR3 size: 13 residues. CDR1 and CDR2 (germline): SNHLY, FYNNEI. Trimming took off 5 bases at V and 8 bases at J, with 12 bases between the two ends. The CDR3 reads CASSPGMEEKLFF. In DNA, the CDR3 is TGTGCCAGCAGTCCGGGGATGGAGGAAAAACTGTTTTTT.

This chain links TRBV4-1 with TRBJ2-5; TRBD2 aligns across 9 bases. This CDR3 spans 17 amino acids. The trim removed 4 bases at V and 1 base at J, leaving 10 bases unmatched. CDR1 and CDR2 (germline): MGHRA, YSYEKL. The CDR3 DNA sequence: TGCGCCAGCAGCCGCTTCACCAGCGGGGGGTCCCAAGAGACCCAGTACTTC. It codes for CASSRFTSGGSQETQYF.

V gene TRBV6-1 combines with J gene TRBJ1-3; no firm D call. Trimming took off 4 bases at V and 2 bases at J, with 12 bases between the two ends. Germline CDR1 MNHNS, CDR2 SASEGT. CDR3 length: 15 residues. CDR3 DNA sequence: TGTGCCAGCAGTGCCAATTCGGGTGCTGGAAACACCATATATTTT. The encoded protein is CASSANSGAGNTIYF.

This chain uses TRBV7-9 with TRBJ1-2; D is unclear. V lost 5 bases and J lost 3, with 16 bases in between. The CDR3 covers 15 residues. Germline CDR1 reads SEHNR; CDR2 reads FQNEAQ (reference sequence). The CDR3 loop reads CASSHARPRDYGYTF. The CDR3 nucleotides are TGTGCCAGCAGCCACGCACGACCCCGAGACTATGGCTACACCTTC.

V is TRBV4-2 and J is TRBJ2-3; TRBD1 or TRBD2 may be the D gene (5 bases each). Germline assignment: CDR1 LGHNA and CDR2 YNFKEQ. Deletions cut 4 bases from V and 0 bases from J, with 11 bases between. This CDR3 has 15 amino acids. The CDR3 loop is CASSPPGPSTDTQYF. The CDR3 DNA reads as TGTGCCAGCAGCCCCCCGGGACCTAGCACAGATACGCAGTATTTT.

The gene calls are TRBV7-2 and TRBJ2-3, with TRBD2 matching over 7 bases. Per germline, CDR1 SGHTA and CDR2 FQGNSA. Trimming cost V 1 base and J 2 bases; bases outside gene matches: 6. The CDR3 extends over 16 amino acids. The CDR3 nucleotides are TGTGCCAGCAGCTTAGATCGCCTAGCGGACACAGATACGCAGTATTTT. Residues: CASSLDRLADTDTQYF.

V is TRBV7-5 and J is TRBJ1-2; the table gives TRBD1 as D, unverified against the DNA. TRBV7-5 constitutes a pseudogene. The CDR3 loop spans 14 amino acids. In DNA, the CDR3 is TGTGCCAGAAGCGACAGGGGGCACAACTATGGCTACACCTTC. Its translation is CARSDRGHNYGYTF.

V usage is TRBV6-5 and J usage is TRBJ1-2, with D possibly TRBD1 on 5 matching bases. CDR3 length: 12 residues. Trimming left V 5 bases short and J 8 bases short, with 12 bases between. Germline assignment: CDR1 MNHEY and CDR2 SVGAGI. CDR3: CASSTGTKGYTF. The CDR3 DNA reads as TGTGCCAGCAGTACCGGGACGAAGGGCTACACCTTC.

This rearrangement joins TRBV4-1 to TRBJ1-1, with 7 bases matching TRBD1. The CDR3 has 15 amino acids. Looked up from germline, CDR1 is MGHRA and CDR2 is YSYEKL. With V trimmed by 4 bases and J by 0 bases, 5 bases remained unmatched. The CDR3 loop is CASSLTGTVNTEAFF. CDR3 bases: TGCGCCAGCAGCCTTACCGGGACAGTGAACACTGAAGCTTTCTTT.

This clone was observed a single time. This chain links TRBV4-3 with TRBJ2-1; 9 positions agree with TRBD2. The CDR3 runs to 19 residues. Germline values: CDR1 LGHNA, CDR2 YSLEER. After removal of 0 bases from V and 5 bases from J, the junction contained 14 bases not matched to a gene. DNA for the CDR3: TGCGCCAGCAGCCAAGAGATTGTCCTTTTTAGCGGGGGTAACAATGAGCAGTTCTTC. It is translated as CASSQEIVLFSGGNNEQFF.

This CDR3 is CASSLGISNNQPQHF. The CDR3 DNA is TGTGCCAGCAGCTTAGGAATCAGTAACAATCAGCCCCAGCATTTT. This rearrangement joins TRBV7-2 to TRBJ1-5; D unclear. The CDR3 is 15 amino acids. Deletions cut 1 base from V and 3 bases from J, with 10 bases between. Germline CDR1 SGHTA, CDR2 FQGNSA.

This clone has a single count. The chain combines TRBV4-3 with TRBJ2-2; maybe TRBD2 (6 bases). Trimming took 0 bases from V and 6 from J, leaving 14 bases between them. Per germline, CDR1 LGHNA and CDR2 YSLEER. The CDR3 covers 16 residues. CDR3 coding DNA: TGCGCCAGCAGCCAAGATGGGACTTTCGGAGCCGGGGAGCTGTTTTTT. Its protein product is CASSQDGTFGAGELFF.

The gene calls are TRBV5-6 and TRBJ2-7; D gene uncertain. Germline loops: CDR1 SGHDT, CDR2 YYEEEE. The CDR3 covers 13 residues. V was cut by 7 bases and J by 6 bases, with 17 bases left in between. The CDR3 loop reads CASGQSLAAEQYF. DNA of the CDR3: TGTGCCAGCGGCCAGTCCTTGGCAGCCGAGCAGTACTTC.

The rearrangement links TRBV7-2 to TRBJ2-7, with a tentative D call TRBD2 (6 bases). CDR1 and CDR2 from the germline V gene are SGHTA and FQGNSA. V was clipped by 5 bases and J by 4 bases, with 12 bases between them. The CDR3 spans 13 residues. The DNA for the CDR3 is TGTGCCAGCAGCGCGGACTATAATTACGAGCAGTACTTC. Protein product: CASSADYNYEQYF. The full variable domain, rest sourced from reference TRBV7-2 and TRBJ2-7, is GAGVSQSPSNKVTEKGKDVELRCDPISGHTALYWYRQSLGQGLEFLIYFQGNSAPDKSGLPSDRFSAERTGGSVSTLTIQRTQQEDSAVYLCASSADYNYEQYFGPGTRLTVT.

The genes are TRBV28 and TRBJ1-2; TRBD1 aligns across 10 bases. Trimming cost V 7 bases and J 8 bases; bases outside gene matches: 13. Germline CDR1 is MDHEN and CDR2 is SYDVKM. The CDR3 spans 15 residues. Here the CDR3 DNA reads TGTGCCAGCAAAATGACAGGGGGCGCCTCCTGGGGCTACACCTTC. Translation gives CASKMTGGASWGYTF.